A selection of T cell receptor beta chains follows, all from one sample in a study of blood T cell repertoires in COVID-19. The protocol was immunoSEQ multiplex PCR, while the TCRdb copy is restricted to in-frame clones and leaves out a portion. The sample contains 120,000 to 150,000 clones, 80% to 90% of which appear only once. Sample: peripheral blood. These receptors came from a woman in her sixties with COVID-19, enrolled during active disease. The CDR3 runs from the conserved cysteine through the conserved F or W. D genes are given only for firm matches. Part of the rows lack a size; the others show once, few, many or a class for expanded clones.

>-|TRBD1|TRBJ1-3|TRBV3-1/TRBV3-2
CASSHGQGSDTIYF
TGTGCCAGCAGCCATGGACAGGGCAGCGACACCATATATTTT
>-|TRBD2|TRBJ2-3|TRBV6-5
CASRLAGGDTQYF
TGTGCCAGCAGACTAGCGGGGGGGGATACGCAGTATTTT
>-|TRBD2|TRBJ2-7|TRBV7-8
CASSLASGTNSYEQYF
TGTGCCAGCAGCTTAGCCTCCGGGACTAACTCCTACGAGCAGTACTTC
>-|-|TRBJ2-1|TRBV6-5
CASRRLGNEQFF
TGTGCCAGCAGACGACTAGGCAATGAGCAGTTCTTC
>once|TRBD1|TRBJ1-2|TRBV27
CASSTQQGYGYTF
TGTGCCAGCAGTACCCAACAGGGGTATGGCTACACCTTC
>-|-|TRBJ2-7|TRBV2
CASIVMEGAGEQYF
TGTGCCAGCATAGTGATGGAAGGGGCCGGCGAGCAGTACTTC
>-|-|TRBJ2-7|TRBV4-3
CASSQGLRSAEQYF
TGCGCCAGCAGCCAAGGGCTCCGGAGCGCCGAGCAGTACTTC
>-|-|TRBJ2-7|TRBV19
CASRENTGSSRNEQYF
TGTGCCAGTAGAGAGAACACAGGGAGTTCGCGCAACGAGCAGTACTTC
>-|-|TRBJ1-2|TRBV5-4
CASSLVGQWNYGYTF
TGTGCCAGCAGCTTGGTTGGACAGTGGAACTATGGCTACACCTTC
>-|-|TRBJ2-4|TRBV6-5
CASTRAQNIQYF
TGTGCCAGCACCAGGGCCCAAAACATTCAGTACTTC
>once|-|TRBJ2-3|TRBV7-8
CASSLDDEGRGITRSTDTQYF
TGTGCCAGCAGCTTAGACGATGAAGGGCGGGGAATAACCCGTAGCACAGATACGCAGTATTTT
>-|-|TRBJ1-2|TRBV3-1/TRBV3-2
CASSRPGATYGYTF
TGTGCCAGCAGCCGGCCAGGGGCTACCTATGGCTACACCTTC
>-|TRBD1|TRBJ1-1|TRBV7-3
CASSLLGGMNTEAFF
TGTGCCAGCAGCCTACTAGGGGGCATGAACACTGAAGCTTTCTTT
>-|-|TRBJ1-2|TRBV25-1
CASGSQGPLTGYTF
TGTGCCAGCGGTTCACAGGGTCCATTGACTGGCTACACCTTC
>-|-|TRBJ1-2|TRBV6-4
CASSPTLTDYGYTF
TGTGCCAGCAGCCCTACGTTGACAGACTATGGCTACACCTTC
>once|TRBD1|TRBJ1-6|TRBV18
CASSPSTGDSYNSPLHF
TGTGCCAGCTCACCGTCCACAGGGGACTCCTATAATTCACCCCTCCACTTT
>-|TRBD1|TRBJ1-2|TRBV19
CASSRTGTVYGYTF
TGTGCCAGTAGCAGAACCGGGACAGTTTATGGCTACACCTTC
>few|-|TRBJ1-1|TRBV3-1/TRBV3-2
CASSHRNTEAFF
TGTGCCAGCAGCCACAGGAACACTGAAGCTTTCTTT
>-|-|TRBJ2-3|TRBV7-2
CASSLPVGEAQYF
TGTGCCAGCAGCTTACCGGTGGGTGAGGCGCAGTATTTT